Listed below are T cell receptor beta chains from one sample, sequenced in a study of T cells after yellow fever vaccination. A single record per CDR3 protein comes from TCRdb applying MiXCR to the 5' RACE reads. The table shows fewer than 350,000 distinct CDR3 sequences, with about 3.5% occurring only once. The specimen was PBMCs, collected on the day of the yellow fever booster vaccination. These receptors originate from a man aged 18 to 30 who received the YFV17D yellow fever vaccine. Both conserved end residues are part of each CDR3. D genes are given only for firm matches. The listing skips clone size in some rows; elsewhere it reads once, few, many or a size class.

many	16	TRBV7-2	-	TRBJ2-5	CASSADSTGVGETQYF	TGTGCCAGCAGCGCCGACTCGACAGGTGTCGGTGAGACCCAGTACTTC
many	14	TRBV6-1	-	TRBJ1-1	CASSELGPNTEAFF	TGTGCCAGCAGTGAATTGGGACCGAACACTGAAGCTTTCTTT
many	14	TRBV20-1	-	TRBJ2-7	CSARDSYISYEQYF	TGCAGTGCTAGGGACAGCTACATCTCCTACGAGCAGTACTTC
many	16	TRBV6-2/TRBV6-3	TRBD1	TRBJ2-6	CASSSGTGTGANVLTF	TGTGCCAGCAGTTCCGGGACAGGGACCGGGGCCAACGTCCTGACTTTC
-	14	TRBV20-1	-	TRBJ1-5	CSAKRVDSNQPQHF	TGCAGTGCTAAGAGGGTCGATAGCAATCAGCCCCAGCATTTT
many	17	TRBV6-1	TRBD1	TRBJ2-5	CASSGGGQGGTGETQYF	TGTGCCAGCAGTGGGGGGGGACAGGGCGGCACTGGAGAGACCCAGTACTTC
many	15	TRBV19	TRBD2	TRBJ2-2	CASSKTSGPRGELFF	TGTGCCAGTAGTAAGACTAGCGGCCCTCGGGGGGAGCTGTTTTTT
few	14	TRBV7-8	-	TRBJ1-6	CASYGVIYNSPLHF	TGTGCCAGCTACGGGGTGATCTATAATTCACCCCTCCACTTT
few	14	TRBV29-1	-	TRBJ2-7	CSVEDVGESYEQYF	TGCAGCGTTGAAGATGTAGGGGAAAGCTACGAGCAGTACTTC
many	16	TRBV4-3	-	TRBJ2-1	CASSQDGGGHNNEQFF	TGCGCCAGCAGCCAAGATGGGGGGGGCCACAACAATGAGCAGTTCTTC
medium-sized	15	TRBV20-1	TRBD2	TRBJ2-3	CSASQRTSGTDTQYF	TGCAGTGCTAGCCAAAGAACTAGCGGGACAGATACGCAGTATTTT
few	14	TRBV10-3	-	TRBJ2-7	CAIRVDIGTYEQYF	TGTGCCATCAGGGTGGACATCGGCACCTACGAGCAGTACTTC
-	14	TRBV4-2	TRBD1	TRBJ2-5	CASSRPGQGETQYF	TGTGCCAGCAGCCGACCGGGACAGGGTGAGACCCAGTACTTC
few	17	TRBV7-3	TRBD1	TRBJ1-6	CASSLTGTGQGYSPLHF	TGTGCCAGCAGCTTAACGGGTACGGGACAGGGTTACTCACCCCTCCACTTT
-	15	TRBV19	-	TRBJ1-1	CASRLTEYGDTEAFF	TGTGCCAGTAGGCTGACAGAGTACGGTGACACTGAAGCTTTCTTT
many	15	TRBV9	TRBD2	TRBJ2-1	CASSVASGGLNEQFF	TGTGCCAGCAGCGTGGCTAGCGGGGGGTTAAATGAGCAGTTCTTC
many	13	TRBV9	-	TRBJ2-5	CASSVATAGTQYF	TGTGCCAGCAGCGTAGCGACAGCGGGGACCCAGTACTTC
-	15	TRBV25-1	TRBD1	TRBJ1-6	CASSPATGISSPLHF	TGTGCCAGCAGCCCAGCGACAGGGATTTCTTCACCCCTCCACTTT
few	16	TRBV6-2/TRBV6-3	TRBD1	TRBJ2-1	CASRNHPGTGFYEQFF	TGTGCCAGCAGAAATCACCCCGGGACAGGGTTCTATGAGCAGTTCTTC
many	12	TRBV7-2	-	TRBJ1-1	CASSAPGPEAFF	TGTGCCAGCAGCGCCCCAGGGCCCGAAGCTTTCTTT
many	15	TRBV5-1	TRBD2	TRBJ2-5	CASSLEGLAEETQYF	TGCGCCAGCAGCTTGGAGGGTCTAGCGGAAGAGACCCAGTACTTC
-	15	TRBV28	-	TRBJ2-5	CASSPDPEQRGTQYF	TGTGCCAGCAGTCCCGACCCCGAGCAGAGGGGGACCCAGTACTTC
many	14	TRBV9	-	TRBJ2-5	CASSVAAEGETQYF	TGTGCCAGCAGCGTAGCGGCAGAAGGGGAGACCCAGTACTTC
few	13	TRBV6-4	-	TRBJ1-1	CASSMVMNTEAFF	TGTGCCAGCAGTATGGTGATGAACACTGAAGCTTTCTTT
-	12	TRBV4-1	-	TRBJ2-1	CASSHQRGEQFF	TGCGCCAGCAGCCACCAGAGGGGCGAGCAGTTCTTC
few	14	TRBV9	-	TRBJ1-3	CASSREGGGNTIYF	TGTGCCAGCAGCCGAGAAGGCGGTGGAAACACCATATATTTT
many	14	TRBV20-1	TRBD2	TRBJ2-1	CSAGGGYSYNEQFF	TGCAGTGCAGGCGGGGGTTACTCCTACAATGAGCAGTTCTTC
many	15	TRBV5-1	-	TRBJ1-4	CASSRGTSREEKLFF	TGCGCCAGCAGCCGCGGGACTTCTAGGGAGGAAAAACTGTTTTTT
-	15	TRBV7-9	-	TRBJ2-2	CASSLFLGRTGELFF	TGTGCCAGCAGCCTTTTCTTAGGGCGGACCGGGGAGCTGTTTTTT
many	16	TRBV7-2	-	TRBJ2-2	CASSPHRAGNTGELFF	TGTGCCAGCAGCCCGCATAGAGCGGGGAACACCGGGGAGCTGTTTTTT
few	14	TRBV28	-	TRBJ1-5	CASSLGPYNQPQHF	TGTGCCAGCAGTTTGGGGCCTTACAATCAGCCCCAGCATTTT
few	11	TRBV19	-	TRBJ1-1	CASIRGTEAFF	TGTGCCAGTATCCGTGGGACTGAAGCTTTCTTT
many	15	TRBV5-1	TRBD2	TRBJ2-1	CASSGSGGPYNEQFF	TGCGCCAGCAGCGGGAGCGGGGGGCCCTACAATGAGCAGTTCTTC
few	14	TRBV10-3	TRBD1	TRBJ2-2	CATGTAYRTGELFF	TGTGCCACCGGGACAGCCTATCGCACCGGGGAGCTGTTTTTT
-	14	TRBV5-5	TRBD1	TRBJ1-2	CASSSPGTGIGYTF	TGTGCCAGCAGCTCCCCCGGGACAGGGATCGGCTACACCTTC
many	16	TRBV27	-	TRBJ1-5	CASSPMGGYSNQPQHF	TGTGCCAGCAGTCCTATGGGGGGGTATAGCAATCAGCCCCAGCATTTT
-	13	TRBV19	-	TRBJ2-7	CASSIPPGYEQYF	TGTGCCAGTAGTATCCCTCCCGGATACGAGCAGTACTTC
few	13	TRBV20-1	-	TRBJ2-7	CSASWDGSYEQYF	TGCAGTGCTAGTTGGGACGGCTCCTACGAGCAGTACTTC
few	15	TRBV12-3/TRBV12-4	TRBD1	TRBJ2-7	CASETGAGGYGEQYF	TGTGCCAGCGAAACTGGAGCAGGGGGATATGGAGAGCAGTACTTC
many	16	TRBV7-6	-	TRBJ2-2	CASSEEVQPNTGELFF	TGTGCCAGCAGCGAGGAAGTTCAGCCGAACACCGGGGAGCTGTTTTTT
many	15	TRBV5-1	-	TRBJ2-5	CASSPPGGVRETQYF	TGCGCCAGCAGCCCTCCAGGGGGGGTCAGAGAGACCCAGTACTTC
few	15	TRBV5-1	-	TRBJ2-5	CASSLGPGMLKTQYF	TGCGCCAGCAGCTTGGGACCGGGAATGTTAAAGACCCAGTACTTC
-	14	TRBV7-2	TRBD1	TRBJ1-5	CASSSQGNNQPQHF	TGTGCCAGCAGCTCACAGGGGAACAATCAGCCCCAGCATTTT
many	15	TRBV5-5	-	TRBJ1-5	CASSLFSGANQPQHF	TGTGCCAGCAGCTTGTTTAGCGGGGCCAATCAGCCCCAGCATTTT
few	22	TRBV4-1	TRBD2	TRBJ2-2	CASSQGPAGLAGGMANTGELFF	TGCGCCAGCAGCCAGGGGCCCGCGGGACTAGCGGGGGGGATGGCGAACACCGGGGAGCTGTTTTTT
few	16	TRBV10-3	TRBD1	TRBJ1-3	CAISWGQGNSGNTIYF	TGTGCCATCAGTTGGGGACAGGGGAACTCTGGAAACACCATATATTTT
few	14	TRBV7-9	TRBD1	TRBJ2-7	CASSLLRQGNEQYF	TGTGCCAGCAGCCTCCTCAGACAGGGCAACGAGCAGTACTTC
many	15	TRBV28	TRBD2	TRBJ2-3	CASSWVAGGTDTQYF	TGTGCCAGCAGTTGGGTGGCGGGGGGGACAGATACGCAGTATTTT
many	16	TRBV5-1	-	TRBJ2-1	CASSIGTGFAYNEQFF	TGCGCCAGCAGCATTGGCACGGGTTTCGCCTACAATGAGCAGTTCTTC
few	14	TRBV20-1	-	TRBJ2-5	CSARDPISQETQYF	TGCAGTGCTAGAGACCCGATCTCCCAAGAGACCCAGTACTTC
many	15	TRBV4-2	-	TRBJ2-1	CASSQGGGEAYEQFF	TGTGCCAGCAGCCAAGGAGGGGGAGAAGCCTATGAGCAGTTCTTC
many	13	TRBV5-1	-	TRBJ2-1	CASSGQMWNEQFF	TGCGCCAGCAGCGGACAGATGTGGAATGAGCAGTTCTTC